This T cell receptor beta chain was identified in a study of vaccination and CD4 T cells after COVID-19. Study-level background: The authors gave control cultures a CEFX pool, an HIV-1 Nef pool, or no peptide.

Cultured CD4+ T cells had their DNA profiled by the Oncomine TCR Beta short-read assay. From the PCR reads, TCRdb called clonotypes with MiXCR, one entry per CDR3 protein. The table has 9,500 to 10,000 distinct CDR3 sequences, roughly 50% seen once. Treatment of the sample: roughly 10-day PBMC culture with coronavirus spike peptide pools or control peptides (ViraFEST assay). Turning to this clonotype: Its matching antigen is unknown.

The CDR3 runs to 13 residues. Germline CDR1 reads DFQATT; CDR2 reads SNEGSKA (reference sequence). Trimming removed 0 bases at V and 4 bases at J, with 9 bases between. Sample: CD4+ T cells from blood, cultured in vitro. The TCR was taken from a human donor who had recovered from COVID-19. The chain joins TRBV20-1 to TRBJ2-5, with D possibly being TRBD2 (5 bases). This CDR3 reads CSARESLAETQYF. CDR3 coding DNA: TGCAGTGCTAGAGAGAGCCTAGCAGAGACCCAGTACTTC.